A single sample gave rise to the 26 T cell receptor beta chains below, sequenced in a study of CD8+ T cells in alopecia areata. Sequencing relied on a cDNA template that was reverse transcribed from extracted RNA. The assay was immunoSEQ multiplex PCR, and TCRdb's table has in-frame clones only and misses some. This table has about 270,000 clones, about three fifths appearing once. Treatment defined: oral pan-JAK inhibitor, 5-10 mg twice daily. Sequences were derived from CD4+ T cells sorted from blood, sampled at roughly week 52, from a patient treated with tofacitinib. Receptors were obtained from a human donor with alopecia areata.

CDR3 protein: CASGKGTNYGYTF. For the CDR3, the DNA is TGTGCCAGCGGGAAGGGGACTAACTATGGCTACACCTTC. V and J are TRBV27 and TRBJ1-2; D possibly corresponds to TRBD1 (5 bases). CDR3 length: 13 residues. Between the trimmed V and J ends, which lost 8 bases and 0 bases, there was a span of 10 bases. Germline CDR1 and CDR2: MNHEY and SMNVEV (reference sequence).

The J gene is TRBJ1-5, the V gene TRBV6-6, with D unclear. Germline V gene sequence: CDR1 MNHNY, CDR2 SVGAGI (reference sequence). The V end lost 6 bases, the J end lost 7 bases, and 4 bases lay between the germline ends. The CDR3 length is 10 residues. The CDR3, as DNA: TGTGCCAGCAGCCACCAGCCCCAGCATTTT. Translation gives CASSHQPQHF.

The gene calls are TRBV7-2 and TRBJ2-5; TRBD1 aligns across 7 bases. The ends lost 1 base at V and 7 bases at J; junction bases unmatched: 6. Germline values: CDR1 SGHTA, CDR2 FQGNSA. The CDR3 covers 14 residues. Here the CDR3 reads CASSLDDRVGTQYF. The CDR3 DNA follows: TGTGCCAGCAGCTTAGATGACAGGGTGGGGACCCAGTACTTC.

The genes are TRBV29-1 and TRBJ2-5; D is possibly TRBD2 (5 bases). The CDR3 totals 14 residues. Germline CDR1 SQVTM, CDR2 ANQGSEA. The germline V and J ends were trimmed by 6 bases and 0 bases, with 14 bases remaining between them. The CDR3 reads CSVGGVGYQETQYF. DNA for the CDR3: TGCAGCGTCGGAGGAGTGGGGTACCAAGAGACCCAGTACTTC.

The CDR3 DNA follows: TGTGCCAGCAGGACCGTGGGGCAGGGTCGCAATCAGCCCCAGCATTTT. This codes for CASRTVGQGRNQPQHF. The chain is built from TRBV27 and TRBJ1-5; tentative D call: TRBD1 (5 bases). V gave up 6 bases and J gave up 2 bases, with 17 bases separating them. CDR1 is MNHEY, CDR2 SMNVEV, per germline (reference sequence). This CDR3 spans 16 amino acids.

This clone came up a few times. At the DNA level, this CDR3 is encoded by other sequences in the same sample as well. The chain is built from TRBV29-1 and TRBJ2-3; no clear D gene. Trimming took off 4 bases at V and 3 bases at J, with 5 bases between the two ends. The CDR3 is 11 amino acids. Germline CDR1 reads SQVTM; CDR2 reads ANQGSEA. Here the CDR3 reads CSVVGTDTQYF. The CDR3 nucleotides read TGCAGCGTTGTAGGTACAGATACGCAGTATTTT.

The genes are TRBV4-2 and TRBJ2-1, with a weak D call TRBD1 (6 bases). The germline CDR1 and CDR2 sequences are LGHNA and YNFKEQ. V lost 4 bases and J 5 bases, leaving 9 bases between the germline ends. This CDR3 has 13 residues. The CDR3 spells CASSLSGDNEQFF. Written as DNA, the CDR3 is TGTGCCAGCAGCCTGTCAGGGGACAATGAGCAGTTCTTC.

The J gene is TRBJ2-5, the V gene TRBV29-1, with a weak D call TRBD1 (7 bases). The V gene's germline CDR1 is SQVTM and CDR2 ANQGSEA. The V end lost 7 bases, the J end lost 2 bases, and 14 bases lay between the germline ends. The CDR3 contains 13 residues. CDR3 nucleotides: TGCAGCGCAGGGGGGCTAGCGCAAGAGACCCAGTACTTC. Protein sequence: CSAGGLAQETQYF.

The chain employs TRBV11-2 and TRBJ2-1; the D is unclear. V was trimmed by 3 bases and J by 6 bases, leaving 6 bases between them. The length of the CDR3 is 12 residues. Germline loops: CDR1 SGHAT, CDR2 FQNNGV. CDR3 protein: CASSFSGNEQFF. CDR3 sequence (DNA): TGTGCCAGCAGCTTCTCCGGCAATGAGCAGTTCTTC.

V and J are TRBV2 and TRBJ1-2; D remains ambiguous. This CDR3 is 14 amino acids long. The V gene lost 8 bases and the J gene lost 3 bases, with 16 bases spanning the gap. Germline loops: CDR1 SNHLY, CDR2 FYNNEI. This CDR3 is CASSREGFDYGYTF. For the CDR3, the DNA is TGTGCCAGCTCCCGAGAGGGTTTTGACTATGGCTACACCTTC.

This chain uses TRBV30 with TRBJ2-1; possible D gene TRBD2, 6 bases. With 4 bases removed from V and 3 bases from J, the gap between germline ends came to 16 bases. The CDR3 contains 15 residues. CDR1 and CDR2 (germline): GTSNPN, SVGIG (reference sequence). This CDR3 reads CAWTPGRTYYNEQFF. In nucleotides, the CDR3 is TGTGCCTGGACCCCAGGGAGGACCTACTACAATGAGCAGTTCTTC.

This clone turned up a few times. This rearrangement joins TRBV29-1 to TRBJ2-1; 8 bases match TRBD1. The junction had 3 bases not matched to a gene; V was cut back by 3 bases and J by 8 bases. The germline V gene encodes CDR1 SQVTM and CDR2 ANQGSEA. The CDR3 extends over 12 amino acids. CDR3 DNA: TGCAGCGTTGATCCAGGGGGCTATGAGCAGTTCTTC. Its protein is CSVDPGGYEQFF.

With regard to this clone: The sample holds other DNA sequences that translate to the same CDR3. The J gene is TRBJ2-5, the V gene TRBV5-1; D is uncertain. Germline CDR1 and CDR2: SGHRS and YFSETQ. CDR3 length equals 12 residues. Trimming removed 0 bases from V and 5 bases from J, with 5 bases in between. This CDR3 is CASSLESETQYF. DNA for the CDR3: TGCGCCAGCAGCTTGGAATCGGAGACCCAGTACTTC. The complete variable domain, with remaining parts taken from reference TRBV5-1 and TRBJ2-5, reads KAGVTQTPRYLIKTRGQQVTLSCSPISGHRSVSWYQQTPGQGLQFLFEYFSETQRNKGNFPGRFSGRQFSNSRSEMNVSTLELGDSALYLCASSLESETQYFGPGTRLLVL.

This clone was found once. The V gene is TRBV5-6, the J gene TRBJ1-4, with D hard to call. This CDR3 has 13 amino acids. Germline V gene data show CDR1 as SGHDT and CDR2 as YYEEEE. Trimming took 1 base from V and 10 from J, leaving 11 bases between them. The CDR3 DNA reads as TGTGCCAGCAGCTTGAAGAACCTAGGAAAACTGTTTTTT. Residues: CASSLKNLGKLFF.

This chain joins TRBV4-1 and TRBJ1-4; a possible D gene is TRBD1 (6 bases). The germline V gene encodes CDR1 MGHRA and CDR2 YSYEKL. The V end lost 0 bases, the J end lost 8 bases, and 13 bases lay between the germline ends. This CDR3 is 15 amino acids long. The CDR3 here is CASSQDRGGREKLFF. Here the CDR3 DNA reads TGCGCCAGCAGCCAAGACAGGGGAGGACGCGAAAAACTGTTTTTT.

V usage is TRBV7-8 and J usage is TRBJ1-5; 7 positions agree with TRBD1. The CDR3 runs 14 residues. The V gene end was trimmed by 7 bases and the J gene end by 5 bases; junction bases not matched to a gene: 8. CDR1 SGHVS and CDR2 FQNEAQ come from the germline V gene. Here the CDR3 reads CASTQTGLDQPQHF. Here the CDR3 DNA reads TGTGCCAGCACCCAGACAGGGCTGGATCAGCCCCAGCATTTT.

This rearrangement joins TRBV5-1 to TRBJ2-1; unclear D gene. The CDR3 contains 16 residues. CDR1 SGHRS and CDR2 YFSETQ come from the germline V gene. The V end was cut by 4 bases, the J end by 0 bases, with 14 bases between. As DNA, the CDR3 is TGCGCCAGCAGCGAACAGACTCTGAGCTCCTACAATGAGCAGTTCTTC. This gives the protein CASSEQTLSSYNEQFF.

V gene TRBV6-5 combines with J gene TRBJ2-5, with a weak D call TRBD2 (5 bases). The CDR3 covers 15 residues. Germline CDR1 is MNHEY and CDR2 is SVGAGI. With 2 bases removed from V and 0 bases from J, the gap between germline ends came to 10 bases. In DNA, the CDR3 is TGTGCCAGCAGTTACCGCCGGGGTAACCAAGAGACCCAGTACTTC. It codes for CASSYRRGNQETQYF.

The chain combines TRBV4-1 with TRBJ2-3; the D gene could be TRBD1 or TRBD2 (5 bases each). Trimming pared 1 base from V and 2 bases from J, leaving 10 bases between. CDR3 size: 15 residues. Germline CDR1 reads MGHRA; CDR2 reads YSYEKL. The CDR3 DNA follows: TGCGCCAGCAGCCAAGGGGACGGCCACACAGATACGCAGTATTTT. Its protein is CASSQGDGHTDTQYF.

The CDR3: CAWTYGTGANVLTF. The CDR3 DNA sequence: TGTGCCTGGACTTACGGGACTGGGGCCAACGTCCTGACTTTC. The chain is built from TRBV30 and TRBJ2-6; tentative D call: TRBD2 (5 bases). Trimming pared 4 bases from V and 2 bases from J, leaving 9 bases between. This CDR3 is 14 amino acids long. Germline V CDR1 and CDR2: GTSNPN, SVGIG (reference sequence).

This clone was seen just once. This chain uses TRBV5-6 with TRBJ2-5, with D perhaps matching TRBD2 (6 bases). CDR1 and CDR2 (germline): SGHDT, YYEEEE. V was cut by 4 bases and J by 4 bases, with 11 bases left in between. CDR3 length: 13 amino acids. This CDR3 is CASSQTSTETQYF. CDR3 sequence (DNA): TGTGCCAGCAGCCAGACTAGTACAGAGACCCAGTACTTC.

In its sample, this clone was seen a few times. The gene calls are TRBV29-1 and TRBJ1-5, with a weak D call TRBD1 (5 bases). Germline CDR1 reads SQVTM; CDR2 reads ANQGSEA. V lost 4 bases and J 9 bases, leaving 19 bases between the germline ends. CDR3 length equals 14 residues. Here the CDR3 DNA reads TGCAGCGTTGCAGAAGGGACGACCCACGGGCCCCAGCATTTT. Translation: CSVAEGTTHGPQHF.

The table lists this clone with many counts. The genes are TRBV6-5 and TRBJ1-1; no firm D call. The germline CDR1 and CDR2 sequences are MNHEY and SVGAGI. The CDR3 spans 13 residues. V gave up 0 bases and J gave up 1 base, with 3 bases separating them. The CDR3 sequence: CASSYSQNTEAFF. The CDR3 nucleotides read TGTGCCAGCAGTTACTCCCAGAACACTGAAGCTTTCTTT.

The chain employs TRBV2 and TRBJ2-7; TRBD2 is a possible D gene (5 bases). The germline V gene has CDR1 SNHLY and CDR2 FYNNEI. V lost 7 bases to trimming and J lost 0 bases, with 13 bases between them. The CDR3 is made up of 14 amino acids. As DNA, the CDR3 is TGTGCCAGCACCCTCCACGGGGTCTCCTACGAGCAGTACTTC. Translation: CASTLHGVSYEQYF.

This clone was found a few times. The chain is built from TRBV29-1 and TRBJ1-5; D gene ambiguous. The length of the CDR3 is 13 residues. Germline CDR1 reads SQVTM; CDR2 reads ANQGSEA. V gave up 3 bases and J gave up 7 bases, with 13 bases separating them. In DNA form, the CDR3 reads TGCAGCGTTGATTTGGGCTCTGGGCAGCCCCAGCATTTT. It is translated as CSVDLGSGQPQHF. The variable domain in full, completed from reference TRBV29-1 and TRBJ1-5, reads SAVISQKPSRDICQRGTSLTIQCQVDSQVTMMFWYRQQPGQSLTLIATANQGSEATYESGFVIDKFPISRPNLTFSTLTVSNMSPEDSSIYLCSVDLGSGQPQHFGDGTRLSIL.

The gene calls are TRBV29-1 and TRBJ1-2; possibly TRBD1 for D (5 bases). Trimming took 4 bases from V and 0 from J, leaving 9 bases between them. CDR1 SQVTM and CDR2 ANQGSEA come from the germline V gene. The CDR3 has 13 residues. DNA of the CDR3: TGCAGCGTTGTATCGGGGGCTAACTATGGCTACACCTTC. Encoded protein: CSVVSGANYGYTF. The full variable domain, with the rest looked up from reference TRBV29-1 and TRBJ1-2, is SAVISQKPSRDICQRGTSLTIQCQVDSQVTMMFWYRQQPGQSLTLIATANQGSEATYESGFVIDKFPISRPNLTFSTLTVSNMSPEDSSIYLCSVVSGANYGYTFGSGTRLTVV.